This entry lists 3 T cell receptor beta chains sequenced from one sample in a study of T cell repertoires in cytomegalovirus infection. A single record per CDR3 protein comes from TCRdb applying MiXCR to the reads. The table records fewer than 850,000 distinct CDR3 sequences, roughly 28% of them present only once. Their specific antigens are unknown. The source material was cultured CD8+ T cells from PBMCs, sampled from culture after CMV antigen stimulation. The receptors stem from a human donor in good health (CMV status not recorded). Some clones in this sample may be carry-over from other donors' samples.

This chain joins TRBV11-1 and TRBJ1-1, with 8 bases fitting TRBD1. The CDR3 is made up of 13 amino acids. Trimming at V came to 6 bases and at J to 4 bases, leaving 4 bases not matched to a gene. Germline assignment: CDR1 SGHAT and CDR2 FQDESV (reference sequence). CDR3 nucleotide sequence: TGTGCCAGCAGGGACAGGGTCAGCACTGAAGCTTTCTTT. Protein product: CASRDRVSTEAFF.

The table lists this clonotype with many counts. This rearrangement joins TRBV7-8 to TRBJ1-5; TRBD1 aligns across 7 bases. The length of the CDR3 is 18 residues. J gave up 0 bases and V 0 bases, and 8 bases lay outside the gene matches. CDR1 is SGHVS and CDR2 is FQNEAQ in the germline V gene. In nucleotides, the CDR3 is TGTGCCAGCAGCTTAGCACGGGACAGTTTTATTAGCAATCAGCCCCAGCATTTT. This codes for CASSLARDSFISNQPQHF.

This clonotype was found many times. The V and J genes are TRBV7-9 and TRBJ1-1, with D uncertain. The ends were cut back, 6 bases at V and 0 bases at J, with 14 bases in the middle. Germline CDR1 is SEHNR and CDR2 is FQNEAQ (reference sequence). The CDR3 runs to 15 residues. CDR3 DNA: TGTGCCAGCAGGGCCCCCGGACCGCTGAACACTGAAGCTTTCTTT. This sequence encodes CASRAPGPLNTEAFF.